This TCR beta chain appears in the sequencing data of a study of T-cell memory formation after mild COVID-19. General observations from the study: Most CD4+ clones that shrank were in CM and EM, while CD8+ ones turned up in EMRA. Whether second-wave clones peaking at day 37 were SARS-CoV-2 specific went unconfirmed. Balance between CD4 and CD8 was seen in clones contracting day 15 to 85, and a CD4+ lean was seen in later expanders.

CDR1 is SGHNT, CDR2 YENEEA, per germline. The CDR3 spans 15 residues. J was trimmed by 7 bases and V by 1 base; bases with no gene match: 7. For this clonotype: Its matching antigen is unknown.

Constant-segment-primed 5'RACE gave TCR alpha and TCR beta cDNA libraries with sample barcodes and UMIs. TCRdb re-called the 5' RACE reads with MiXCR, one entry per CDR3 protein. The table shows under 200,000 distinct CDR3 sequences, with about a third occurring only once. The chain recombines TRBV11-3 with TRBJ2-1; 7 nucleotides line up with TRBD2. The receptor comes from an adult woman who had mild COVID-19 (a few samples of this study predate the infection). Cell type and time point are not known. The sequenced sample consisted of PBMCs or a T cell subset sorted from them (not recorded which). The CDR3: CASSLVAGVRNEQFF. Written as DNA, the CDR3 is TGTGCCAGCAGCTTAGTGGCGGGAGTTAGAAATGAGCAGTTCTTC.